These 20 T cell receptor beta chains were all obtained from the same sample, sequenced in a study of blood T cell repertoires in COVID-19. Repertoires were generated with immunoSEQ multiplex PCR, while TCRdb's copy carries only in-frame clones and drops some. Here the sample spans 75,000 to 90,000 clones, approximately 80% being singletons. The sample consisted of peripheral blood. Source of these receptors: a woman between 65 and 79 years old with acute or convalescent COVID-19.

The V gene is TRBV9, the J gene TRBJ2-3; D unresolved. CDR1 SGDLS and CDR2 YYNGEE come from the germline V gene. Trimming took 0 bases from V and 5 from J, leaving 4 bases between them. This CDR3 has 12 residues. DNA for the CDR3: TGTGCCAGCAGCGTAGCTTTAGATACGCAGTATTTT. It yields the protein CASSVALDTQYF.

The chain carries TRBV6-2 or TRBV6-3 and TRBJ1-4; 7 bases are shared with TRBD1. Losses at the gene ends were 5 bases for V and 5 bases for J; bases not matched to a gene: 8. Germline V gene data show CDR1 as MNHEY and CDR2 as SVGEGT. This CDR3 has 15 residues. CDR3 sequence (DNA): TGTGCCAGCAGTCAACCGCGACAGGGCAATGAAAAACTGTTTTTT. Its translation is CASSQPRQGNEKLFF.

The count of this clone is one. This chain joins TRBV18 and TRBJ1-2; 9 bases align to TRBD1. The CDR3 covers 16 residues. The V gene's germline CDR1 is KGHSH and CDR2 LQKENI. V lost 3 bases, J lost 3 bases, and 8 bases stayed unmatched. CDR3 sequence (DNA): TGTGCCAGCTCACCCTTCGAGGACAGGGGTGACTATGGCTACACCTTC. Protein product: CASSPFEDRGDYGYTF.

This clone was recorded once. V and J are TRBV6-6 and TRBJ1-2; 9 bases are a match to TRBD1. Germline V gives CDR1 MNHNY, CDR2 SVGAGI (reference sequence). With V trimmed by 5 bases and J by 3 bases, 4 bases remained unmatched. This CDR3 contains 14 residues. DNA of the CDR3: TGTGCCAGCAGTACCCGGGACAGGGACTATGGCTACACCTTC. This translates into CASSTRDRDYGYTF.

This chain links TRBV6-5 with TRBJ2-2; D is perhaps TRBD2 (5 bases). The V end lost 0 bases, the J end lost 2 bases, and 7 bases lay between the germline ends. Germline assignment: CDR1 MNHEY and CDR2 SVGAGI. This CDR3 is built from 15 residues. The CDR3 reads CASSYSRLNTGELFF. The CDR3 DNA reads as TGTGCCAGCAGTTACTCGAGACTAAACACCGGGGAGCTGTTTTTT.

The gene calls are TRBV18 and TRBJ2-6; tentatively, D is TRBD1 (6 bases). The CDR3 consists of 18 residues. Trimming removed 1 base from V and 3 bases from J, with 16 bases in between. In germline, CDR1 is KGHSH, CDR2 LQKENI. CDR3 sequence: CASSPRSWGLVGANVLTF. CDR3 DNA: TGTGCCAGCTCACCACGGAGTTGGGGGCTAGTTGGGGCCAACGTCCTGACTTTC.

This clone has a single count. For the CDR3, the DNA is TGCAGCGTTGAAGAATTGACCGGGGTGGGTGGCTACACCTTC. Translation: CSVEELTGVGGYTF. This chain links TRBV29-1 with TRBJ1-2; D ambiguous. With 0 bases removed from V and 7 bases from J, the gap between germline ends came to 15 bases. The CDR3 extends over 14 amino acids. In germline, CDR1 is SQVTM, CDR2 ANQGSEA. Full variable domain (missing parts from reference TRBV29-1 and TRBJ1-2): SAVISQKPSRDICQRGTSLTIQCQVDSQVTMMFWYRQQPGQSLTLIATANQGSEATYESGFVIDKFPISRPNLTFSTLTVSNMSPEDSSIYLCSVEELTGVGGYTFGSGTRLTVV.

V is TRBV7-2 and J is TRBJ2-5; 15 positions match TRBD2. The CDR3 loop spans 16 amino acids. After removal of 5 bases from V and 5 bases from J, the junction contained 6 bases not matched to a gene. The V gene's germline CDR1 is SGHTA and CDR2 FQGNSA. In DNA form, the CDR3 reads TGTGCCAGCAGCCGTGGGACTAGCGGGGGGATGGAGACCCAGTACTTC. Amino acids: CASSRGTSGGMETQYF.

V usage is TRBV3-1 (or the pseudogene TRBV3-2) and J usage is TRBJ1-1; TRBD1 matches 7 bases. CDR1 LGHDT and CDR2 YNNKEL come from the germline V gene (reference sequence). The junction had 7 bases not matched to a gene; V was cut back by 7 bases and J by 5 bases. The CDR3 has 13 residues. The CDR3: CASTIAGGTEAFF. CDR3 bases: TGTGCCAGCACCATCGCAGGGGGAACTGAAGCTTTCTTT.

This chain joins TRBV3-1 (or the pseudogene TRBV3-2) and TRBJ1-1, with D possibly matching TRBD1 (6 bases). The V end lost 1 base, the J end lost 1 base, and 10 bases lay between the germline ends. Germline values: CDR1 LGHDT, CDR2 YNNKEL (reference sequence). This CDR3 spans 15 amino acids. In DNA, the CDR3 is TGTGCCAGCAGCCAAGTCCGGGGGGCGAACACTGAAGCTTTCTTT. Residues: CASSQVRGANTEAFF.

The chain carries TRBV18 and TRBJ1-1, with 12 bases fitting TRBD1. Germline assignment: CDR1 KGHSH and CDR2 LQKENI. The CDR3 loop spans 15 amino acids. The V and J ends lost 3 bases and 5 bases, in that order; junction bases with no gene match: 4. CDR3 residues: CASSPGTGGWTEAFF. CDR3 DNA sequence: TGTGCCAGCTCACCTGGGACAGGGGGCTGGACTGAAGCTTTCTTT.

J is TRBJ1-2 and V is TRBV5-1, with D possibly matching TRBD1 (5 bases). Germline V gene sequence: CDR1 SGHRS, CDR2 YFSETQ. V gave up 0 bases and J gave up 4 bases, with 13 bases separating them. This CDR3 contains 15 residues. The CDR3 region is CASSLAPGLGYGYTF. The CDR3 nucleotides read TGCGCCAGCAGCTTGGCCCCAGGGTTAGGCTATGGCTACACCTTC.

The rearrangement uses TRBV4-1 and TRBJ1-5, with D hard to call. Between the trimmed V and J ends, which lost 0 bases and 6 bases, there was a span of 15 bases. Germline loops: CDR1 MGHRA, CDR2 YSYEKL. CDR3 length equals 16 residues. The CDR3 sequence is CASSQDEEQPAQPQHF. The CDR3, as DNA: TGCGCCAGCAGCCAAGATGAGGAGCAGCCCGCTCAGCCCCAGCATTTT.

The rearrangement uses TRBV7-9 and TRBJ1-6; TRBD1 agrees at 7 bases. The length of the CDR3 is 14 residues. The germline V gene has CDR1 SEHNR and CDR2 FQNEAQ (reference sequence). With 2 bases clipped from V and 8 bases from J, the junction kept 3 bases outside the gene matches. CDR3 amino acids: CASSLQGGDSPLHF. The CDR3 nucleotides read TGTGCCAGCAGCTTACAGGGGGGCGATTCACCCCTCCACTTT.

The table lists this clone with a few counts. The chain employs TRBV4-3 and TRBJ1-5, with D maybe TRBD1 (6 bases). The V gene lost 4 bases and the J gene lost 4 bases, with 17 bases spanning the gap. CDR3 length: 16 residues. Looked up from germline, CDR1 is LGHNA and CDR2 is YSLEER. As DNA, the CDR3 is TGCGCCAGCAGCCTCCTATACAGGGCGGAAAATCAGCCCCAGCATTTT. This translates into CASSLLYRAENQPQHF.

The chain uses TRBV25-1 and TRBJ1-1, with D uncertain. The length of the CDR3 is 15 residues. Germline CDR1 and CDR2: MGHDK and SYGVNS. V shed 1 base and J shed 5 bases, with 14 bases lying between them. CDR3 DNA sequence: TGTGCCAGCAGTGAATTTGGAGGGAGTGGGACTGAAGCTTTCTTT. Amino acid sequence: CASSEFGGSGTEAFF.

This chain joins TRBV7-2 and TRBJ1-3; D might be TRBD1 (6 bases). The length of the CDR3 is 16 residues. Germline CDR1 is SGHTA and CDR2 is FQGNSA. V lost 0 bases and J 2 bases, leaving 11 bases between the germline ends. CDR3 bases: TGTGCCAGCAGCTTAGCCGGGACATCCCCTGGAAACACCATATATTTT. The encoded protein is CASSLAGTSPGNTIYF.

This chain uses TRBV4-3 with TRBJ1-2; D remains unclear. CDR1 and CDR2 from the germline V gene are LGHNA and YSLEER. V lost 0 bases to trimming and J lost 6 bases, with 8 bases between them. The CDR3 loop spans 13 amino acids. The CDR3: CASSQERADGYTF. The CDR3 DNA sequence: TGCGCCAGCAGCCAAGAGCGGGCGGATGGCTACACCTTC.

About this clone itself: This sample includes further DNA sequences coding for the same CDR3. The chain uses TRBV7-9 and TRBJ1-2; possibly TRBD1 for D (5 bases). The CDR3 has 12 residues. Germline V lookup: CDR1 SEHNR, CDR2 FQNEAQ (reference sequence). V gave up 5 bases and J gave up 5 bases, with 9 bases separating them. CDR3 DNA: TGTGCCAGCAGCCCAGGGCCTTATGGCTACACCTTC. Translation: CASSPGPYGYTF.

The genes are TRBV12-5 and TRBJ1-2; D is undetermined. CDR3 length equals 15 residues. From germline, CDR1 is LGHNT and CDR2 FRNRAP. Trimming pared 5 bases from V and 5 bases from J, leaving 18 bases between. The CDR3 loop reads CASGPPTPSLYGYTF. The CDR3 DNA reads TGTGCTAGTGGTCCTCCTACTCCAAGCTTATATGGCTACACCTTC.